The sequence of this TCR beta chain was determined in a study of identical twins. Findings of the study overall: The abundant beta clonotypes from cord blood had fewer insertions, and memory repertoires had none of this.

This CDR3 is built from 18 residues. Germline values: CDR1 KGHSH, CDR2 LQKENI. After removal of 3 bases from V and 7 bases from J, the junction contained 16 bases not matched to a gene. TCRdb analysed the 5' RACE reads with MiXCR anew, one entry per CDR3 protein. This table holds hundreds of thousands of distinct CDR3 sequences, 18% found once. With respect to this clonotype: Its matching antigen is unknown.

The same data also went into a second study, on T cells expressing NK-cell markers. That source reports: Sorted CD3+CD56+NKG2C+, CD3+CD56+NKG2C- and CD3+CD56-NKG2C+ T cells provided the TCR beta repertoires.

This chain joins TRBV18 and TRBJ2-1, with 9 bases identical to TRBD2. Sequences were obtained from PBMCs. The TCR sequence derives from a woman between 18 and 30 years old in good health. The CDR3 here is CASSPPQGNLAGINEQFF. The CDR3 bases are TGTGCCAGCTCACCCCCACAGGGCAACCTAGCGGGAATAAATGAGCAGTTCTTC.